This T cell receptor beta chain was captured in a study of cytomegalovirus exposure and HLA in healthy donors. Overall study: Around 200 million T cells yielded approximately 100 million unique TCR beta sequences, as an earlier analysis found. Study outcomes and limitations: Usually a TCR sequence was rare, but some public TCRs were found in many donors. Some TCR beta chains (over 150 of them) were listed as cytomegalovirus-associated.

Both 60 Vbeta primers and 13 Jbeta primers went into the PCR. Clones were read by immunoSEQ multiplex PCR, and TCRdb kept only the in-frame ones, dropping some. The data hold 100,000 to 150,000 clones, with around 82% observed a single time. This clone was observed a few times. Antigen unknown. Germline lookup yields CDR1 SNHLY and CDR2 FYNNEI. V was shortened by 10 bases and J by 2 bases, with 14 bases between the two germline ends. The CDR3 contains 14 residues. J is TRBJ2-2 and V is TRBV2, with D perhaps matching TRBD1 (6 bases). The sequence was obtained from a man aged 35-49 years in good health and CMV-seronegative. Sequenced: PBMCs. CDR3 sequence reads: CAKQRTVNTGELFF. For the CDR3, the DNA is TGTGCCAAACAGAGGACAGTTAACACCGGGGAGCTGTTTTTT.